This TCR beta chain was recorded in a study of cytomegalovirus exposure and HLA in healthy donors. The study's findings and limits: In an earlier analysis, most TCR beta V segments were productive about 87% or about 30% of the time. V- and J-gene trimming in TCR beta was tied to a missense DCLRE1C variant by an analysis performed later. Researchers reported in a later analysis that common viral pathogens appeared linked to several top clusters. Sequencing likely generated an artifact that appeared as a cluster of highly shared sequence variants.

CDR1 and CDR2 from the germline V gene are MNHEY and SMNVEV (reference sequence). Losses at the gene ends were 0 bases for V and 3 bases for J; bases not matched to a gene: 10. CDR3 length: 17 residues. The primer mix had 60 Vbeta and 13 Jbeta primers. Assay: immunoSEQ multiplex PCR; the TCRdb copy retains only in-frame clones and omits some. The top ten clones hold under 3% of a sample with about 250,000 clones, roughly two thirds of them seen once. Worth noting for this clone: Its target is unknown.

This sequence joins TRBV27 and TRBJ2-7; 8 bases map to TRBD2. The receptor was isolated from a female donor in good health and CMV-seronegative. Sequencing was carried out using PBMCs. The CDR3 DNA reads TGTGCCAGCAGTTTATCAGGTAGCGGGGCCCCACGCTACGAGCAGTACTTC. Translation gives CASSLSGSGAPRYEQYF.